This T cell receptor beta chain came from a study of blood T cell repertoires in COVID-19. Sequenced by immunoSEQ multiplex PCR; TCRdb stores in-frame clones only, minus some. Of around 500,000 clones in the sample, over 75% were seen once. The TCR was taken from a woman aged 40 to 50 who had recovered from COVID-19. Sequenced input: PBMCs or T cells enriched from blood (not recorded which).

The CDR3 DNA is TGTGCCAGCAACCTGAACAGGGGGGGGAACACTGAAGCTTTCTTT. It encodes CASNLNRGGNTEAFF. The chain employs TRBV2 and TRBJ1-1; 8 bases agree with TRBD1. The germline V gene encodes CDR1 SNHLY and CDR2 FYNNEI. The CDR3 has 15 amino acids. The V gene end was trimmed by 7 bases and the J gene end by 1 base; junction bases not matched to a gene: 8.